The sequence of this T cell receptor (beta chain) was determined in a study of T cell clonotyping in hematopoietic cell transplantation. Blood collection times were about day -28 and days 30, 100, 180 posttransplant. Assay used: immunoSEQ multiplex PCR; TCRdb lists only in-frame clones, some missing. The top ten clones hold approximately 30% of a sample with several thousand clones, 77% of them seen once. Germline V gives CDR1 KGHSH, CDR2 LQKENI. Trimming shortened V by 3 bases and J by 6 bases, and 5 bases separated the two germline ends. The CDR3 covers 11 residues. The material sequenced was PBMCs, taken 100 days after allogeneic stem cell transplant. The gene calls are TRBV18 and TRBJ1-1, with unresolved D. This TCR was sampled from a female patient between 30 and 45 years old who had an allogeneic stem cell transplant, so the T cells may come from the graft donor. Some clones in this sample may be carry-over from other donors' samples. The CDR3 DNA is TGTGCCAGCTCACCGCAGGCTGAAGCTTTCTTT. This translates into CASSPQAEAFF.